Described below is a single T cell receptor beta chain sequence and its context. The data belong to a study of blood T cell repertoires in COVID-19. Across the whole study: Nucleic acid was either cDNA or gDNA, and it came from T cells, B-cell-depleted T cells, or PBMCs.

Trimming took 0 bases from V and 4 from J, leaving 5 bases between them. Germline CDR1 ENHRY, CDR2 SYGVKD. This CDR3 is 13 amino acids long. Assay: immunoSEQ multiplex PCR; the TCRdb copy retains only in-frame clones and omits some. This table holds 65,000 to 90,000 clones, 88% found once. Sequencing was carried out using peripheral blood. The chain carries TRBV10-3 and TRBJ2-3; D unclear. This TCR was recovered from a human donor in a cohort sampled during active COVID-19. CDR3 loop: CAISESRPDTQYF. The CDR3 nucleotides are TGTGCCATCAGTGAGTCGCGGCCAGATACGCAGTATTTT.